The 29 T cell receptor beta chains listed next were all sequenced from one sample in a study of T cell repertoires in cytomegalovirus infection. TCRdb analysed the reads with MiXCR anew, one entry per CDR3 protein. The sample yields some 680,000 distinct CDR3 sequences, 35% seen once. The specimen was PBMCs. Every receptor here comes from a human donor in good health (CMV status not recorded). Some clones in this sample may be carry-over from other donors' samples.

The chain couples TRBV11-1 to TRBJ1-6; TRBD1 matches 7 bases. The CDR3 contains 17 residues. Germline V lookup: CDR1 SGHAT, CDR2 FQDESV (reference sequence). V lost 0 bases, J lost 9 bases, and 11 bases stayed unmatched. This CDR3 reads CASSLADAGTVRSPLHF. The CDR3 DNA follows: TGTGCCAGCAGCTTAGCGGACGCCGGGACAGTACGTTCACCCCTCCACTTT.

There are a few counts of this clonotype. The genes are TRBV19 and TRBJ2-7; TRBD2 agrees at 10 bases. CDR1 LNHDA and CDR2 SQIVND come from the germline V gene (reference sequence). The J segment lost 5 bases and the V segment lost 1 base, leaving 5 bases of the junction unmatched. The CDR3 spans 15 residues. CDR3 region: CASSIVFGLADEQYF. CDR3 DNA: TGTGCCAGTAGTATAGTGTTTGGACTAGCGGACGAGCAGTACTTC.

This clonotype came up many times. The genes are TRBV7-2 and TRBJ1-3; tentative D call: TRBD1 (6 bases). CDR1 SGHTA and CDR2 FQGNSA come from the germline V gene. There are 16 residues in the CDR3. Trimming removed 6 bases from V and 8 bases from J, with 23 bases in between. CDR3 region: CASRINTGSRTDTIYF. CDR3 in DNA: TGTGCCAGCAGAATTAATACAGGGAGCAGAACGGACACCATATATTTT.

The chain links TRBV12-3 or TRBV12-4 to TRBJ2-1; 13 positions agree with TRBD2. Unmatched junction bases numbered 0, after V lost 5 bases and J lost 2 bases. This CDR3 is built from 15 residues. This chain's CDR3 is CASSGTSGAYNEQFF. The CDR3 DNA follows: TGTGCCAGCAGTGGGACTAGCGGGGCCTACAATGAGCAGTTCTTC.

This clonotype was seen a handful of times. This chain links TRBV6-1 with TRBJ2-7, with 9 bases identical to TRBD1. This CDR3 region has 17 residues. V lost 6 bases to trimming and J lost 1 base; unmatched junction nucleotides: 13. Germline assignment: CDR1 MNHNS and CDR2 SASEGT. This CDR3 reads CASSRARAGQGSYEQYF. Here the CDR3 DNA reads TGTGCCAGCAGCCGGGCGAGAGCGGGACAGGGTTCCTACGAGCAGTACTTC.

This clonotype was seen a few times. The chain combines TRBV7-8 with TRBJ1-2; a possible D gene is TRBD1 (6 bases). Trimming cost V 5 bases and J 1 base, with 11 bases left between them. The CDR3 spans 14 residues. CDR1 SGHVS and CDR2 FQNEAQ come from the germline V gene. The CDR3 region has the DNA TGTGCCAGCAGCGCTGGACAGTTTAACTATGGCTACACCTTC. Translating gives CASSAGQFNYGYTF.

The chain carries TRBV10-3 and TRBJ2-5; TRBD1 agrees at 10 bases. V lost 4 bases to trimming and J lost 5 bases; unmatched junction nucleotides: 7. The CDR3 spans 15 residues. Germline-derived CDR1 and CDR2 are ENHRY and SYGVKD. Written as DNA, the CDR3 is TGTGCCATCAGTGGTACCGGGACAGGGGTCGAGACCCAGTACTTC. The encoded protein is CAISGTGTGVETQYF.

This chain connects TRBV6-1 to TRBJ1-1; D is unresolved. The germline V gene encodes CDR1 MNHNS and CDR2 SASEGT. Trimming took off 0 bases at V and 4 bases at J, with 12 bases between the two ends. This CDR3 has 15 residues. DNA of the CDR3: TGTGCCAGCAGTGAAGCGAAACTCCCGGGCACTGAAGCTTTCTTT. Residues: CASSEAKLPGTEAFF.

The V gene is TRBV30, the J gene TRBJ1-1; D is undetermined. Deletions cut 0 bases from V and 7 bases from J, with 15 bases between. CDR3 length: 14 residues. Germline CDR1 and CDR2: GTSNPN and SVGIG (reference sequence). CDR3 protein: CAWSVLLGGSEAFF. CDR3 nucleotides: TGTGCCTGGAGTGTACTTCTGGGAGGGAGTGAAGCTTTCTTT.

The V and J genes are TRBV11-2 and TRBJ1-2; TRBD1 aligns across 11 bases. The CDR3 extends over 15 amino acids. Germline-derived CDR1 and CDR2 are SGHAT and FQNNGV. V lost 1 base and J lost 6; bases outside the gene matches: 4. CDR3 amino acids: CASSLALDRGHGYTF. The CDR3 DNA is TGTGCCAGCAGCTTAGCTCTGGACAGGGGGCATGGCTACACCTTC.

The chain links TRBV7-4 to TRBJ2-7; 10 positions agree with TRBD2. The V segment lost 5 bases and the J segment 0 bases; nucleotides outside the gene matches: 4. The CDR3 has 15 amino acids. Per germline, CDR1 SGHVT and CDR2 SQSDAQ. CDR3 residues: CASSEGLAVSYEQYF. The CDR3 nucleotides are TGTGCCAGCAGCGAAGGACTAGCGGTCTCCTACGAGCAGTACTTC.

The gene calls are TRBV25-1 and TRBJ2-7, with 7 bases lining up with TRBD1. The CDR3 totals 16 residues. Germline assignment: CDR1 MGHDK and CDR2 SYGVNS. V dropped 0 bases and J dropped 2; count of bases not matched to a gene: 7. The CDR3 region has the DNA TGTGCCAGCAGTGAATACGAGGGCAGGGGGACCTACGAGCAGTACTTC. Translated, it gives CASSEYEGRGTYEQYF.

V and J are TRBV10-3 and TRBJ2-2; the match to TRBD1 covers 7 bases. The V segment lost 5 bases and the J segment 6 bases; nucleotides outside the gene matches: 3. The V gene's germline CDR1 is ENHRY and CDR2 SYGVKD. This CDR3 has 13 amino acids. This CDR3 is CAISRDSSGELFF. CDR3 bases: TGTGCCATCAGTCGGGACAGCTCCGGGGAGCTGTTTTTT.

This chain connects TRBV28 to TRBJ1-5; TRBD1 aligns across 8 bases. There are 16 residues in the CDR3. The V and J ends lost 6 bases and 2 bases, in that order; junction bases with no gene match: 9. Germline loops: CDR1 MDHEN, CDR2 SYDVKM. The CDR3 here is CASRELQGAGNQPQHF. The CDR3 DNA reads TGTGCCAGCAGGGAACTTCAGGGGGCAGGCAATCAGCCCCAGCATTTT.

As concerns this clonotype: A read error is possible here, since a much larger clone lies one base away. V and J are TRBV7-2 and TRBJ2-7; tentative D call: TRBD2 (6 bases). Germline V lookup: CDR1 SGHTA, CDR2 FQGNSA. The CDR3 runs to 15 residues. V was pared by 1 base and J by 2 bases, with 12 bases between. The CDR3 sequence: CASSLVLATTYEQYF. DNA for the CDR3: TGTGCCAGCAGCTTAGTTCTAGCGACAACCTACGAGCAGTACTTC.

The CDR3 region has the DNA TGCAGTGCTAGGCGGGACAGCAACCCCCTAGACGATGAGCAGTTCTTC. Encoded protein: CSARRDSNPLDDEQFF. The chain is built from TRBV20-1 and TRBJ2-1; the D gene is possibly TRBD1 (7 bases). Germline loops: CDR1 DFQATT, CDR2 SNEGSKA (reference sequence). The CDR3 totals 16 residues. Trimming took 3 bases from V and 8 from J, leaving 23 bases between them.

Concerning this clonotype itself: A much larger clonotype is one base distant, so this may be a read error. The CDR3 nucleotides are TGTGCCTGCAGCTTAGAGCCAGGGGTGGAAAAACTGTTTTTT. It translates to CACSLEPGVEKLFF. The chain uses TRBV7-2 and TRBJ1-4; a weak D match, TRBD1 (6 bases). The CDR3 runs 14 residues. Germline assignment: CDR1 SGHTA and CDR2 FQGNSA.

This rearrangement joins TRBV24-1 to TRBJ2-5; D is unclear. Germline V gene sequence: CDR1 KGHDR, CDR2 SFDVKD. The CDR3 runs to 13 residues. V shed 2 bases and J shed 6 bases, with 9 bases lying between them. The CDR3 here is CATSDSQWKTQYF. The CDR3 nucleotides are TGTGCCACCAGTGATTCCCAGTGGAAGACCCAGTACTTC.

The gene calls are TRBV7-8 and TRBJ2-2, with D tentatively TRBD2 (5 bases). Trimming stripped 1 base from V and 3 bases from J, with 15 bases between. CDR3 length equals 17 residues. Germline CDR1 and CDR2: SGHVS and FQNEAQ. CDR3 loop: CASSLGSRGTDTGELFF. The CDR3 nucleotides are TGTGCCAGCAGCTTAGGATCCCGGGGTACGGACACCGGGGAGCTGTTTTTT.

This clonotype was observed a few times. J is TRBJ2-2 and V is TRBV6-6, with 10 bases lining up with TRBD2. The CDR3 loop spans 15 amino acids. V was pared by 8 bases and J by 3 bases, with 6 bases of the junction left unmatched. The germline CDR1 and CDR2 sequences are MNHNY and SVGAGI (reference sequence). The CDR3 DNA is TGTGCCAGCCAAGCTAGCGGGAGACACACCGGGGAGCTGTTTTTT. Amino acids: CASQASGRHTGELFF.

This clonotype was picked up a small number of times. The V and J genes are TRBV4-1 and TRBJ1-5, with 9 bases aligning to TRBD1. The germline V gene has CDR1 MGHRA and CDR2 YSYEKL. Trimming cost V 4 bases and J 3 bases; bases outside gene matches: 4. This CDR3 has 15 amino acids. The CDR3 bases are TGCGCCAGCAGCCCTGGACAGGGGATCAATCAGCCCCAGCATTTT. It translates to CASSPGQGINQPQHF.

This clonotype showed up many times. CDR3 protein: CASSAYMNTEAFF. In DNA, the CDR3 is TGTGCCAGCAGCGCCTACATGAACACTGAAGCTTTCTTT. The chain has TRBV7-2 and TRBJ1-1; no firm D call. The ends were cut back, 5 bases at V and 0 bases at J, with 7 bases in the middle. The CDR3 covers 13 residues. The V gene's germline CDR1 is SGHTA and CDR2 FQGNSA.

A note on this clonotype: Germline and junction disagree at one end, which may indicate a read error. The chain carries TRBV5-5 and TRBJ2-3, with D perhaps TRBD2 (5 bases). The CDR3 has 13 residues. The germline V gene has CDR1 SGHKS and CDR2 YYEKEE (reference sequence). The CDR3 reads CACSLAGADTQYF. CDR3 sequence (DNA): TGTGCCTGCAGCCTAGCCGGGGCAGATACGCAGTATTTT.

In the case of this clonotype: Germline and junction disagree at one end, which may indicate a read error. This chain connects TRBV28 to TRBJ1-1; D is undetermined. CDR1 MDHEN and CDR2 SYDVKM come from the germline V gene. This CDR3 is 17 amino acids long. CDR3 residues: CASTPEAARRENTEDLF. The CDR3 DNA is TGTGCCAGCACCCCTGAAGCGGCACGGAGGGAGAACACTGAAGATTTGTTT.

This clonotype was recorded once. A clone one base away is much larger, so this may be a read error. The rearrangement links TRBV7-2 to TRBJ2-7; D remains ambiguous. Germline-derived CDR1 and CDR2 are SGHTA and FQGNSA. The CDR3 length is 16 residues. V was cut by 2 bases and J by 1 base, with 15 bases left in between. Written as DNA, the CDR3 is TGTGCCAGCAGCTTATTTGTTTCCCTAGGGTCCTACGAGCAGTACTTC. It yields the protein CASSLFVSLGSYEQYF.

This chain uses TRBV6-2 or TRBV6-3 with TRBJ1-2, with a weak D call TRBD1 (5 bases). Germline loops: CDR1 MNHEY, CDR2 SVGEGT. The V end was cut by 0 bases, the J end by 7 bases, with 15 bases between. The CDR3 covers 15 residues. The CDR3 spells CASSYSGPLGGGYTF. In DNA, the CDR3 is TGTGCCAGCAGTTACTCGGGGCCTTTAGGTGGTGGCTACACCTTC.

A note on this clonotype: Since a much larger clone is just one base distant, this may be a read error. This chain connects TRBV3-1 to TRBJ2-3, with D uncertain. The germline gives CDR1 LGHDT, CDR2 YNNKEL (reference sequence). V was trimmed by 3 bases and J by 6 bases, leaving 4 bases between them. The CDR3 runs 11 residues. The CDR3 loop reads CASSHRDTQYF. For the CDR3, the DNA is TGTGCCAGCAGCCACAGGGATACGCAGTATTTT.

The chain joins TRBV19 to TRBJ2-5; 8 nucleotides align to TRBD2. Per germline, CDR1 LNHDA and CDR2 SQIVND (reference sequence). The CDR3 spans 15 residues. V lost 3 bases to trimming and J lost 3 bases; unmatched junction nucleotides: 6. The CDR3 DNA reads as TGTGCCAGTAGTATGCCGTCGGGAGGGAAAGAGACCCAGTACTTC. Translating gives CASSMPSGGKETQYF.

At least ten counts were recorded for this clonotype. This chain joins TRBV7-2 and TRBJ1-2; D gene ambiguous. The V gene's germline CDR1 is SGHTA and CDR2 FQGNSA. The CDR3 runs 17 residues. V was shortened by 2 bases and J by 2 bases, with 18 bases between the two germline ends. CDR3 loop: CASSLIRGSRLNYGYTF. DNA of the CDR3: TGTGCCAGCAGCTTAATACGGGGTTCCCGCTTAAACTATGGCTACACCTTC.